This T cell receptor beta chain is drawn from a study of shared clonotypes between healthy human individuals. CD45RO-negative cells were positively selected for CCR7, leaving out terminally differentiated effector memory CD45RA+ cells. Comments on this clone: The antigen remains unidentified.

TCRdb's copy holds only in-frame clones and misses some; the assay was immunoSEQ multiplex PCR. The table lists about 580,000 clones, roughly 98% of them singletons. Study-wide results and limits: It was only blood that was sampled, and tissue repertoires likely differ.

The source material was naive CD8+ T cells sorted from blood. The TCR comes from a man aged 30-40 years in good health.

Written as DNA, the CDR3 is TGTGCCAGCAGCTGGTATCGAGCGGGAGGTACCCCTAGCACAGATACGCAGTATTTT. This encodes CASSWYRAGGTPSTDTQYF. The rearrangement links TRBV7-8 to TRBJ2-3; TRBD2 matches 9 bases. Germline assignment: CDR1 SGHVS and CDR2 FQNEAQ. CDR3 size: 19 residues. V shed 4 bases, J shed 0 bases, and the junction held 14 bases outside the gene matches. The full variable domain, completed using reference TRBV7-8 and TRBJ2-3, is GAGVSQSPRYKVAKRGQDVALRCDPISGHVSLFWYQQALGQGPEFLTYFQNEAQLDKSGLPSDRFFAERPEGSVSTLKIQRTQQEDSAVYLCASSWYRAGGTPSTDTQYFGPGTRLTVL.